This is a list of T cell receptor beta chains from one sample in a study of somatic mutations in cytotoxic T cells in rheumatoid arthritis. Generated by immunoSEQ multiplex PCR, the TCRdb table keeps only in-frame clones and is missing some. The sample has 25,000 to 30,000 clones, roughly 86% seen once; the top ten hold about 10%. The specimen sequenced was CD8+ T cells sorted from blood. The receptor source for this set is an adult with rheumatoid arthritis. The CDR3 runs from the conserved cysteine through the conserved F or W. D genes are given only for firm matches. The size entry is marked missing in some rows and otherwise reads once, few, many or a size class.

TRBJ1-2 NA NA TRBV4-1 CASSQGQRINYGYTF TGCGCCAGCAGCCAAGGACAGCGAATTAACTATGGCTACACCTTC
TRBJ1-5 NA NA TRBV30 CAWSVSGYSNQPQHF TGTGCCTGGAGTGTATCAGGCTATAGCAATCAGCCCCAGCATTTT
TRBJ1-2 TRBD1 NA TRBV29-1 CSVWTGGDGYTF TGCAGCGTCTGGACAGGGGGCGATGGCTACACCTTC
TRBJ1-5 TRBD1 NA TRBV6-5 CASQQGKDQPQHF TGTGCCAGCCAACAGGGGAAAGATCAGCCCCAGCATTTT
TRBJ1-3 TRBD1 NA TRBV2 CASSEADRARNTIYF TGTGCCAGCAGTGAAGCAGACAGGGCCAGAAACACCATATATTTT
TRBJ2-7 NA NA TRBV29-1 CSVIWAGFYEQYF TGCAGCGTTATTTGGGCCGGATTCTACGAGCAGTACTTC
TRBJ2-5 TRBD1 NA TRBV12-5 CASGLDGQGSETQYF TGTGCTAGTGGTTTGGACGGACAGGGCTCGGAGACCCAGTACTTC
TRBJ2-7 NA NA TRBV7-2 CASSFPPYEQYF TGTGCCAGCAGCTTTCCACCCTACGAGCAGTACTTC
TRBJ2-7 NA NA TRBV30 CAWSDSTSYEQYF TGTGCCTGGAGTGACAGCACTTCCTACGAGCAGTACTTC
TRBJ2-7 TRBD2 NA TRBV11-2 CASSWWTSGGYEQYF TGTGCCAGCAGCTGGTGGACTAGCGGGGGCTACGAGCAGTACTTC
TRBJ2-3 TRBD1 NA TRBV6-5 CASSFIGQGTDTQYF TGTGCCAGCAGTTTCATCGGACAGGGCACAGATACGCAGTATTTT
TRBJ2-1 TRBD2 NA TRBV7-9 CASSLGPGLAVEQFF TGTGCCAGCAGCTTAGGACCGGGACTAGCCGTTGAGCAGTTCTTC
TRBJ1-5 NA NA TRBV19 CASSIRDQAQHF TGTGCCAGTAGTATCAGGGATCAGGCCCAGCATTTT
TRBJ2-7 TRBD2 NA TRBV4-1 CASSPSGGYEQYF TGCGCCAGCAGCCCCAGCGGGGGCTACGAGCAGTACTTC
TRBJ2-1 NA NA TRBV4-1 CASSQDRGGEQFF TGCGCCAGCAGCCAAGATCGGGGAGGCGAGCAGTTCTTC
TRBJ2-1 TRBD2 NA TRBV5-5 CASSPLGAGGPDEQFF TGTGCCAGCAGCCCCTTAGGAGCGGGAGGGCCAGATGAGCAGTTCTTC
TRBJ1-5 TRBD1 NA TRBV10-3 CAISAGTVNQPQHF TGTGCCATCAGTGCCGGGACAGTCAATCAGCCCCAGCATTTT
TRBJ2-1 TRBD2 NA TRBV5-1 CASRVPLAGGAYNEQFF TGCGCCAGCAGAGTACCACTAGCGGGGGGTGCGTACAATGAGCAGTTCTTC
TRBJ1-4 NA NA TRBV27 CASRRLGEVYGELFF TGTGCTAGCAGAAGGCTAGGGGAGGTTTACGGGGAACTGTTTTTT
TRBJ2-1 TRBD2 NA TRBV7-9 CASRTGGSSYNEQFF TGTGCCAGCAGAACGGGCGGGAGCTCCTACAATGAGCAGTTCTTC
TRBJ1-2 TRBD1 NA TRBV4-1 CASSPHLRDSYGYTF TGCGCCAGCAGCCCCCACCTCCGGGACAGTTATGGCTACACCTTC
TRBJ2-5 NA NA TRBV7-3 CASSLGLLEETQYF TGTGCCAGCAGCTTAGGACTTCTCGAAGAGACCCAGTACTTC
TRBJ2-7 NA NA TRBV7-9 CASSLELEQYF TGTGCCAGCAGCTTAGAGCTCGAGCAGTACTTC
TRBJ2-5 TRBD2 NA TRBV4-2 CASSQDHNLAGETQYF TGTGCCAGCAGCCAAGACCATAACCTAGCGGGAGAGACCCAGTACTTC
TRBJ1-3 NA NA TRBV19 CASMEGTGNTIYF TGTGCCAGTATGGAGGGGACTGGAAACACCATATATTTT
TRBJ2-7 TRBD2 few TRBV11-2 CASSSIAGGLSYEQYF TGTGCCAGCAGCTCCATAGCGGGGGGACTTTCCTACGAGCAGTACTTC
TRBJ1-6 NA NA TRBV11-2 CASSSFWRSRESPLHF TGTGCCAGCAGCTCCTTCTGGAGGAGCAGGGAGTCACCCCTCCACTTT
TRBJ2-2 TRBD2 once TRBV23-1 CASSRAGTSGRTSFGELFF TGCGCCAGCAGTCGAGCTGGGACTAGCGGGAGGACGAGCTTCGGGGAGCTGTTTTTT
TRBJ2-1 NA once TRBV19 CASSLLRVSYNEQFF TGTGCCAGTAGTCTCCTCAGGGTGTCCTACAATGAGCAGTTCTTC
TRBJ2-7 NA NA TRBV11-2 CASSMDSYYSEQYF TGTGCCAGCAGCATGGACAGTTACTACTCCGAGCAGTACTTC
TRBJ1-2 TRBD1 NA TRBV6-6 CASSYLDRAGGYTF TGTGCCAGCAGTTACCTGGACAGGGCGGGTGGCTACACCTTC
TRBJ2-1 TRBD2 NA TRBV2 CASSESSGRTYNEQFF TGTGCCAGCAGTGAGTCTAGCGGGAGGACCTACAATGAGCAGTTCTTC
TRBJ1-6 TRBD1 NA TRBV4-3 CASSRTGSSYNSPLHF TGCGCCAGCAGTAGGACAGGGAGCTCCTATAATTCACCCCTCCACTTT
TRBJ1-1 NA NA TRBV11-2 CASSLDPGSGTEAFF TGTGCCAGCAGCTTAGATCCGGGATCTGGCACTGAAGCTTTCTTT
TRBJ2-7 NA few TRBV28 CASSFISTYEQYF TGTGCCAGCAGTTTCATTTCCACCTACGAGCAGTACTTC
TRBJ1-2 NA NA TRBV6-1 CASRVDIVYGYTF TGTGCCAGCAGGGTTGACATCGTCTATGGCTACACCTTC
TRBJ2-2 TRBD2 NA TRBV4-3 CASSQGLAGDHANTGELFF TGCGCCAGCAGCCAGGGACTAGCGGGGGATCACGCGAACACCGGGGAGCTGTTTTTT
TRBJ1-3 TRBD1 once TRBV28 CASSFTPGQGVNTIYF TGTGCCAGCAGTTTTACGCCGGGACAGGGTGTAAACACCATATATTTT
TRBJ2-2 NA NA TRBV6-1 CASSGQNTGELFF TGTGCCAGCAGTGGCCAGAACACCGGGGAGCTGTTTTTT
TRBJ1-1 TRBD1 NA TRBV27 CASSLTTGGTEAFF TGTGCCAGCAGTTTAACCACAGGGGGCACTGAAGCTTTCTTT
TRBJ1-2 TRBD1 few TRBV27 CASSLSKGASYGYTF TGTGCCAGCAGTTTATCAAAGGGGGCGTCTTATGGCTACACCTTC
TRBJ1-2 NA NA TRBV6-5 CASSYSTSDGYTF TGTGCCAGCAGTTACTCCACCTCGGATGGCTACACCTTC
TRBJ2-2 NA NA TRBV29-1 CSVVDRGELFF TGCAGCGTTGTTGACAGGGGGGAGCTGTTTTTT
TRBJ2-7 NA few TRBV4-2 CASRTENYEQYF TGTGCCAGCAGGACAGAAAACTACGAGCAGTACTTC
TRBJ2-7 TRBD1 NA TRBV6-5 CASSYSEGGGEQYF TGTGCCAGCAGTTACTCGGAAGGGGGCGGCGAGCAGTACTTC
TRBJ2-7 NA few TRBV6-6 CASSYNYPPSYEQYF TGTGCCAGCAGTTACAACTACCCTCCCTCCTACGAGCAGTACTTC
TRBJ1-2 NA few TRBV7-9 CASSLARQEVNYGYTF TGTGCCAGCAGCTTAGCGCGACAGGAAGTTAACTATGGCTACACCTTC
TRBJ2-5 TRBD1 NA TRBV7-2 CASSSTGGPQETQYF TGTGCCAGCAGCTCCACAGGGGGCCCCCAAGAGACCCAGTACTTC
TRBJ2-3 TRBD2 NA TRBV7-9 CASSSTSGVTDTQYF TGTGCCAGCAGTTCGACTAGCGGAGTTACAGATACGCAGTATTTT
TRBJ1-4 NA NA TRBV4-1 CASSQVPGDEKLFF TGCGCCAGCAGCCAAGTTCCAGGGGATGAAAAACTGTTTTTT
TRBJ2-6 TRBD1 NA TRBV7-6 CASSFGTADSGANVLTF TGTGCCAGCAGCTTCGGGACAGCCGACTCTGGGGCCAACGTCCTGACTTTC
TRBJ1-2 NA NA TRBV5-1 CASSLEGTINYGYTF TGCGCCAGCAGCTTGGAGGGGACCATTAACTATGGCTACACCTTC